This TCR beta chain was obtained from a study of OX40 agonist ivuxolimab in advanced cancers. On the study more broadly: Partial responses occurred in Three dose-escalation patients, one with hepatocellular carcinoma and two with cutaneous melanoma.

Note on this clone: Antigen: not known.

Only in-frame clones appear in the TCRdb table, and some are missing; sequencing was by immunoSEQ multiplex PCR. Among tens of thousands of clones listed, about 85% were seen once. Study-level findings and limits: Both blood CD4+ and CD8+ T cells showed clonal growth by week 6 at 0.1 to 3.0 mg/kg.

Sampling times: baseline, cycle 4 day 1, cycle 7 day 1. This CDR3 has 18 residues. Germline V gene lookup returns CDR1 MNHEY and CDR2 SMNVEV (reference sequence). Trimming removed 4 bases at V and 4 bases at J, with 25 bases between. This clonotype was obtained from an adult with an advanced solid tumor such as melanoma, head and neck, liver or kidney cancer. The sequences come from CD4+ or CD8+ T cells sorted from blood, collected in a trial of the OX40 agonist ivuxolimab. The chain combines TRBV27 with TRBJ1-2; tentatively, D is TRBD1 (6 bases). CDR3 region: CASSSSWGVGGRAYGYTF. CDR3 nucleotide sequence: TGTGCCAGCAGTTCGTCTTGGGGGGTGGGGGGCCGGGCCTATGGCTACACCTTC.